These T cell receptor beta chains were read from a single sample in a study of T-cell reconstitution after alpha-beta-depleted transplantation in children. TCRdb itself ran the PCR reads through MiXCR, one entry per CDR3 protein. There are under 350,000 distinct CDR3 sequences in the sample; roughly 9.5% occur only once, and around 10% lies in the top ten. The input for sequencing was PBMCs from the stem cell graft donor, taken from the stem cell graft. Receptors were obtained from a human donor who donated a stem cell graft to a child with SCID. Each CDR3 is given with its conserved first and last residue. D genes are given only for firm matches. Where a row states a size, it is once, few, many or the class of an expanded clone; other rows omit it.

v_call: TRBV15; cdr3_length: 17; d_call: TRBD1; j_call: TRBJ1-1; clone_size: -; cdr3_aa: CATSRGDRLVSNPEAFF; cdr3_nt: TGTGCCACCAGCAGGGGGGACAGGTTAGTCTCGAACCCTGAAGCTTTCTTT
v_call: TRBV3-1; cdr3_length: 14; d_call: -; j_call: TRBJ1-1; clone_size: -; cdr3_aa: CASSQASGRTEAFF; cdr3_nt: TGTGCCAGCAGCCAAGCCAGTGGGCGCACTGAAGCTTTCTTT
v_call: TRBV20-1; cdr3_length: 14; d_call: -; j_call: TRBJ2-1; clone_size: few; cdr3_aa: CSAPRRGDDNEQFF; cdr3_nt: TGCAGTGCCCCCCGGAGGGGTGATGACAATGAGCAGTTCTTC
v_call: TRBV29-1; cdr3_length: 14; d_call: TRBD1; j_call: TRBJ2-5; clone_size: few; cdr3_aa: CSAKGQSVLETQYF; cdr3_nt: TGCAGCGCCAAGGGACAGTCGGTTTTAGAGACCCAGTACTTC
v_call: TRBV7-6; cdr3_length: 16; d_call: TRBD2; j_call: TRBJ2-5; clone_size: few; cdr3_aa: CASSLLASGNQETQYF; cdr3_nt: TGTGCCAGCAGCTTGCTGGCTAGCGGGAACCAAGAGACCCAGTACTTC
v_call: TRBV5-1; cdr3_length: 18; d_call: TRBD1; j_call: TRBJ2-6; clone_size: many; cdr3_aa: CASSGRTGSRSGANVLTF; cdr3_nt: TGCGCCAGCAGCGGCCGGACAGGGTCGCGATCTGGGGCCAACGTCCTGACTTTC
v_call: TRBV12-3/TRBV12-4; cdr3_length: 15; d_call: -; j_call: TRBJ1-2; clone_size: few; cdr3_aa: CASSLSQVGNYGYTF; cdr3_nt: TGTGCCAGCAGTTTAAGTCAGGTTGGGAACTATGGCTACACCTTC
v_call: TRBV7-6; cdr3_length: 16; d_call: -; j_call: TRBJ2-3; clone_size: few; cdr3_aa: CASSLAPGGYTDTQYF; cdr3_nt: TGTGCCAGCAGCTTAGCGCCTGGGGGATACACAGATACGCAGTATTTT
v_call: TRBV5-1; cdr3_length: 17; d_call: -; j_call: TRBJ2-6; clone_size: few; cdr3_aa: CASSLFAEQSGANVLTF; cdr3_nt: TGCGCCAGCAGCTTGTTCGCAGAGCAGTCTGGGGCCAACGTCCTGACTTTC
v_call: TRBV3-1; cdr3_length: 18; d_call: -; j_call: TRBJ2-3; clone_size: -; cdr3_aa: CASSQNPWGANIADTQYF; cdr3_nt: TGTGCCAGCAGCCAAAATCCGTGGGGGGCCAATATCGCAGATACGCAGTATTTT
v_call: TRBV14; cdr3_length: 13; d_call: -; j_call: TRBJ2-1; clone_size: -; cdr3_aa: CASSRITSNEQFF; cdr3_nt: TGTGCCAGCAGCCGCATTACTAGCAATGAGCAGTTCTTC